This T cell receptor beta chain appears in the sequencing data of a study of T-cell reconstitution after alpha-beta-depleted transplantation in children. Findings and caveats of the study: It was surviving recipient T cells and thymic progenitors that gave some patients high TCRbeta diversity at day 60. T-cell counts and diversity at one year post-transplant came mainly from newly produced T cells. Expanded graft clones numbering several hundred reportedly gave rise to alpha-beta T cells about two months after transplant.

Unique molecular identifiers featured in how the TCRbeta library was prepared. TCRdb processed the PCR reads anew with MiXCR; each CDR3 protein has one entry. The sample contains about 300,000 distinct CDR3 sequences, roughly 8.2% of which appear only once. Trimming stripped 1 base from V and 6 bases from J, with 9 bases between. Germline lookup yields CDR1 KGHSH and CDR2 LQKENI. This CDR3 comprises 14 residues. Notes on this clonotype: Its antigen remains unknown.

The clonotype was recovered from a female patient aged 2-9 years who had a stem cell transplant for Fanconi anemia, so the T cells may come from the graft donor. The sequenced sample was peripheral blood, obtained 360 days after TCRalphabeta/CD19-depleted stem cell transplant. This chain uses TRBV18 with TRBJ2-2, with D maybe TRBD1 (6 bases). The CDR3 nucleotides read TGTGCCAGCTCACCACAACAGGGATCCGGGGAGCTGTTTTTT. This encodes CASSPQQGSGELFF.